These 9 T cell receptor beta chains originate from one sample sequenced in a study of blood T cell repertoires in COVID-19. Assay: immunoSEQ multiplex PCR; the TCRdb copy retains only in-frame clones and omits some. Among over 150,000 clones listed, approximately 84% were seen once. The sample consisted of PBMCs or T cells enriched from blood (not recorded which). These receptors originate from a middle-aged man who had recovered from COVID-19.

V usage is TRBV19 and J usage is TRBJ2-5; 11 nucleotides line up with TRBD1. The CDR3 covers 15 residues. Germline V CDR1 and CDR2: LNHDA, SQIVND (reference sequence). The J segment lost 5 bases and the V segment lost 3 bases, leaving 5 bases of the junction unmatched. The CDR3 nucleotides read TGTGCCAGTAGTATGCGGACAGGGGGCAGGGAGACCCAGTACTTC. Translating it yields CASSMRTGGRETQYF.

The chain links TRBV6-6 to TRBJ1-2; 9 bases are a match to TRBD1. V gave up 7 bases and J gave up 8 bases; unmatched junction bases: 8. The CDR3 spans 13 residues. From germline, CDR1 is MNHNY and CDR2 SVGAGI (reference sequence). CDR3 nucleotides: TGTGCCAGCATTTTACAGGGGGCAGGGGGCTACACCTTC. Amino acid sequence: CASILQGAGGYTF.

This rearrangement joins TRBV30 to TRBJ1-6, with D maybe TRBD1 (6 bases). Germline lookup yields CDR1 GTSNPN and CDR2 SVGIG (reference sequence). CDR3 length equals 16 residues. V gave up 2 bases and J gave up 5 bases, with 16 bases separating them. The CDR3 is CAWSRPGVLDNSPLHF. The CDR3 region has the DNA TGTGCCTGGAGTCGTCCAGGGGTTTTGGATAATTCACCCCTCCACTTT.

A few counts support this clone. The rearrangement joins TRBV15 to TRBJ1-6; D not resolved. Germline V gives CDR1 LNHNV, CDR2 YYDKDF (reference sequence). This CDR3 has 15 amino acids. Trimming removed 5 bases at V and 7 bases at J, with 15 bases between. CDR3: CATSRPRVRNSPLHF. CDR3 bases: TGTGCCACCAGCCGACCTCGGGTTAGGAATTCACCCCTCCACTTT.

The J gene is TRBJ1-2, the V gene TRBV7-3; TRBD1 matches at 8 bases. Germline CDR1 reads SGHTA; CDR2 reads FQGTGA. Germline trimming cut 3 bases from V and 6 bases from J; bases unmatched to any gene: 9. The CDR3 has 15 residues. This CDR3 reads CASSLTGAARDGYTF. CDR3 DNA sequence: TGTGCCAGCAGCTTGACAGGGGCTGCGCGTGATGGCTACACCTTC.

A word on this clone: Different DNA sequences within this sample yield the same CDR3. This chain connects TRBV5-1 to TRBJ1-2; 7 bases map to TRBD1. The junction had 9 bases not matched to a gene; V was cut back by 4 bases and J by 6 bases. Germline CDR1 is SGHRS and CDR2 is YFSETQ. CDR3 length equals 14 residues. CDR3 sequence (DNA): TGCGCCAGCAGCCTGAGGACAGGCAGCGATGGCTACACCTTC. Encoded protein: CASSLRTGSDGYTF. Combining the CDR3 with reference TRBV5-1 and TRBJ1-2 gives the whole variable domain KAGVTQTPRYLIKTRGQQVTLSCSPISGHRSVSWYQQTPGQGLQFLFEYFSETQRNKGNFPGRFSGRQFSNSRSEMNVSTLELGDSALYLCASSLRTGSDGYTFGSGTRLTVV.

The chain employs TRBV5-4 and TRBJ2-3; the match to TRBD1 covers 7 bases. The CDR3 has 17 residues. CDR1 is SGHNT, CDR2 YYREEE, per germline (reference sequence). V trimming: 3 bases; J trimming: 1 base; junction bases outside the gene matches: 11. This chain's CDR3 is CASSSKLQGFGTDTQYF. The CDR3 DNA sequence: TGTGCCAGCAGCTCGAAATTACAGGGGTTCGGCACAGATACGCAGTATTTT.

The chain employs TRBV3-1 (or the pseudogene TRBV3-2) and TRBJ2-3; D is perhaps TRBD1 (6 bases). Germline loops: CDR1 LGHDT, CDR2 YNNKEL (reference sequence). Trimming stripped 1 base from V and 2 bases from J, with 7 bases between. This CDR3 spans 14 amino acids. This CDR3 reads CASSQGTVTDTQYF. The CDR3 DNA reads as TGTGCCAGCAGCCAAGGGACAGTCACAGATACGCAGTATTTT.

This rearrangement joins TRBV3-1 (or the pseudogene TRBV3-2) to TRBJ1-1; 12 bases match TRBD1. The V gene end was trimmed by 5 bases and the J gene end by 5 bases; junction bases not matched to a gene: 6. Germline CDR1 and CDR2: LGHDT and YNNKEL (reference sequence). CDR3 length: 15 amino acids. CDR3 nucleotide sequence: TGTGCCAGCAGCTTGGGACAGGGGGCTATAACTGAAGCTTTCTTT. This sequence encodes CASSLGQGAITEAFF.